Each of the 15 T cell receptor beta chains below was sequenced from the same sample in a study of cytomegalovirus exposure and HLA in healthy donors. The PCR ran on 60 Vbeta and 13 Jbeta primers. This table comes from immunoSEQ multiplex PCR, and its TCRdb copy is limited to in-frame clones, with some not included. The data contain fewer than 85,000 clones, about 80% of them singletons. What was sequenced was PBMCs. The receptor source for this set is a man aged 35 to 55 in good health and CMV-seronegative.

The V and J genes are TRBV4-1 and TRBJ1-2; 9 bases map to TRBD1. With V trimmed by 3 bases and J by 5 bases, 4 bases remained unmatched. Germline loops: CDR1 MGHRA, CDR2 YSYEKL. This CDR3 has 14 amino acids. In DNA, the CDR3 is TGCGCCAGCAGCCAGACACAGGGGGCGTATGGCTACACCTTC. This encodes CASSQTQGAYGYTF.

This chain joins TRBV9 and TRBJ2-2; D might be TRBD2 (6 bases). This CDR3 is built from 17 residues. V dropped 2 bases and J dropped 0 bases, with 14 bases sitting between them. The germline V gene has CDR1 SGDLS and CDR2 YYNGEE. In DNA, the CDR3 is TGTGCCAGCAGCGTTGCTTTCGGGAGTTCGAACACCGGGGAGCTGTTTTTT. Its protein product is CASSVAFGSSNTGELFF. The full variable domain, in which reference TRBV9 and TRBJ2-2 provide the parts outside the CDR3, is DSGVTQTPKHLITATGQRVTLRCSPRSGDLSVYWYQQSLDQGLQFLIQYYNGEERAKGNILERFSAQQFPDLHSELNLSSLELGDSALYFCASSVAFGSSNTGELFFGEGSRLTVL.

The chain has TRBV25-1 and TRBJ1-3, with TRBD1 identical over 7 bases. Germline CDR1 and CDR2: MGHDK and SYGVNS. The V segment lost 8 bases and the J segment 4 bases; nucleotides outside the gene matches: 5. This CDR3 is 13 amino acids long. The DNA for the CDR3 is TGTGCCAGCCGTCAGACAGGGGGAAACACCATATATTTT. It translates to CASRQTGGNTIYF.

The sample holds a few counts of this clone. The V call is TRBV5-6, the J call TRBJ1-2; D is unresolved. The CDR3 is made up of 12 amino acids. Trimming removed 6 bases at V and 2 bases at J, with 8 bases between. Germline values: CDR1 SGHDT, CDR2 YYEEEE. This chain's CDR3 is CASNQRNYGYTF. The CDR3 nucleotides read TGTGCCAGCAACCAGCGCAACTATGGCTACACCTTC.

This sequence joins TRBV7-3 and TRBJ2-2; 8 nucleotides align to TRBD2. The length of the CDR3 is 16 residues. Germline V gene sequence: CDR1 SGHTA, CDR2 FQGTGA. Trimming at V came to 5 bases and at J to 2 bases, leaving 7 bases not matched to a gene. CDR3 coding DNA: TGTGCCAGCAGCCAAGCAAGCGGGAGTAACACCGGGGAGCTGTTTTTT. Amino acid sequence: CASSQASGSNTGELFF.

The chain employs TRBV10-3 and TRBJ2-2; 7 positions match TRBD2. Germline V CDR1 and CDR2: ENHRY, SYGVKD. V was pared by 8 bases and J by 2 bases, with 8 bases of the junction left unmatched. The CDR3 covers 15 residues. The chain's CDR3 is CAIGRSGDNTGELFF. CDR3 nucleotides: TGTGCCATCGGACGGAGCGGGGATAACACCGGGGAGCTGTTTTTT.

The sample holds one count of this clone. The chain carries TRBV14 and TRBJ2-1, with a weak D call TRBD2 (6 bases). The CDR3 is 16 residues long. Germline V gene data show CDR1 as SGHDN and CDR2 as FVKESK. Trimming left V 1 base short and J 10 bases short, with 20 bases between. The CDR3 sequence is CASSQVGGSVGGEQFF. DNA for the CDR3: TGTGCCAGCAGCCAAGTGGGTGGCAGCGTGGGGGGAGAGCAGTTCTTC.

The chain has TRBV6-6 and TRBJ1-2; D is unclear. The germline CDR1 and CDR2 sequences are MNHNY and SVGAGI (reference sequence). CDR3 length: 13 residues. V lost 6 bases and J lost 2, with 10 bases in between. CDR3 loop: CASRDPGNYGYTF. CDR3 in DNA: TGTGCCAGCAGGGACCCGGGAAACTATGGCTACACCTTC.

The chain is built from TRBV7-8 and TRBJ1-1, with D hard to call. Germline CDR1 and CDR2: SGHVS and FQNEAQ. The V end lost 2 bases, the J end lost 4 bases, and 11 bases lay between the germline ends. The CDR3 totals 14 residues. The CDR3 loop reads CASSLREGVTEAFF. DNA of the CDR3: TGTGCCAGCAGCTTACGAGAGGGAGTCACTGAAGCTTTCTTT.

This rearrangement joins TRBV5-6 to TRBJ2-7; 11 positions agree with TRBD1. CDR3 length: 13 amino acids. Germline values: CDR1 SGHDT, CDR2 YYEEEE. The trim removed 5 bases at V and 12 bases at J, leaving 10 bases unmatched. The CDR3 spells CASSPGGQGVSYF. The CDR3 DNA sequence: TGTGCCAGCAGTCCCGGGGGACAGGGGGTGTCGTACTTC.

This clone was recorded a few times. The rearrangement links TRBV6-5 to TRBJ2-3, with 8 bases aligning to TRBD2. CDR1 is MNHEY and CDR2 is SVGAGI in the germline V gene. This CDR3 spans 15 amino acids. The V segment lost 6 bases and the J segment 2 bases; nucleotides outside the gene matches: 7. The DNA of the CDR3 is TGTGCCAGCAGCCCCAGGCGGGGGGTCACAGATACGCAGTATTTT. The encoded protein is CASSPRRGVTDTQYF.

The chain joins TRBV19 to TRBJ2-3; no clear D. The ends were cut back, 3 bases at V and 1 base at J, with 5 bases in the middle. CDR1 is LNHDA, CDR2 SQIVND, per germline (reference sequence). This CDR3 region has 13 residues. For the CDR3, the DNA is TGTGCCAGTAGTATGCAGGGCACAGATACGCAGTATTTT. It codes for CASSMQGTDTQYF. Variable domain in full (rest from reference TRBV19 and TRBJ2-3): DGGITQSPKYLFRKEGQNVTLSCEQNLNHDAMYWYRQDPGQGLRLIYYSQIVNDFQKGDIAEGYSVSREKKESFPLTVTSAQKNPTAFYLCASSMQGTDTQYFGPGTRLTVL.

This chain connects TRBV7-2 to TRBJ1-3; D may be TRBD1 (6 bases). Trimming pared 3 bases from V and 3 bases from J, leaving 12 bases between. The CDR3 is 15 residues long. Germline V gives CDR1 SGHTA, CDR2 FQGNSA. This CDR3 is CASSFYRVSGNTIYF. Here the CDR3 DNA reads TGTGCCAGCAGCTTCTACAGGGTCAGTGGAAACACCATATATTTT.

The chain links TRBV6-1 to TRBJ1-1, with D unclear. CDR3 size: 14 residues. Per the germline V gene, CDR1 is MNHNS and CDR2 is SASEGT. Trimming shortened V by 2 bases and J by 11 bases, and 18 bases separated the two germline ends. The CDR3 spells CASSEFTGVGEAFF. The CDR3 region has the DNA TGTGCCAGCAGTGAATTTACCGGGGTGGGAGAGGCTTTCTTT.

This clone was observed once. V is TRBV11-3 and J is TRBJ2-1; D possibly corresponds to TRBD2 (5 bases). This CDR3 contains 12 residues. From germline, CDR1 is SGHNT and CDR2 YENEEA. V was shortened by 3 bases and J by 7 bases, with 7 bases between the two germline ends. CDR3 residues: CASSFWTNEQFF. The CDR3 nucleotides are TGTGCCAGCAGCTTTTGGACTAATGAGCAGTTCTTC.